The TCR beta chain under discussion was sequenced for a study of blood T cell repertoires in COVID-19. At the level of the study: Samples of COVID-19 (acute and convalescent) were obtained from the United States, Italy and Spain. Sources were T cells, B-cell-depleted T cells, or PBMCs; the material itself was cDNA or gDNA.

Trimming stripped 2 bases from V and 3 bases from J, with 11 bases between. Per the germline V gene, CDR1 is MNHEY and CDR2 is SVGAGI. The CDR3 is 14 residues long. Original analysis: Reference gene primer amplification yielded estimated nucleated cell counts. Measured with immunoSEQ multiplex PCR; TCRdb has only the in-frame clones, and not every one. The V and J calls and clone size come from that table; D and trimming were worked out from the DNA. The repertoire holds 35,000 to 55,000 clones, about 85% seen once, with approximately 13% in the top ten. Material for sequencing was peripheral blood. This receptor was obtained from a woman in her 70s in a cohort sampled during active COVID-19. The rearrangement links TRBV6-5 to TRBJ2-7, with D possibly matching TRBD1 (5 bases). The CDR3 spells CASSYRQRGYEQYF. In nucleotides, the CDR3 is TGTGCCAGCAGTTACCGACAGAGAGGCTACGAGCAGTACTTC.